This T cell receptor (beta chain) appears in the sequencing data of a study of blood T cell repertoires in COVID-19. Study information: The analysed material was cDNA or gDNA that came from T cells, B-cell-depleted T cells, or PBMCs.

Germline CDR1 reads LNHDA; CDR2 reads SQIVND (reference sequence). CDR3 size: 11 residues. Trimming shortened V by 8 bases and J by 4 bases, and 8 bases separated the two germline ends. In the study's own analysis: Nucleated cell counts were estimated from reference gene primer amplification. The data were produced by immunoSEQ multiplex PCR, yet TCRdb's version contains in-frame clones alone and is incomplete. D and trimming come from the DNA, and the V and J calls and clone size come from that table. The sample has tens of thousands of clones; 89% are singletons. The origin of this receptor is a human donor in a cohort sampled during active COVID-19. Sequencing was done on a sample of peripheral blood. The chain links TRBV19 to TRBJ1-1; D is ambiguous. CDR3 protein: CASRRGTEAFF. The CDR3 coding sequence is TGTGCCAGTCGACGGGGCACTGAAGCTTTCTTT.